The T cell receptor (beta chain) described here comes from a study of T-cell memory formation after mild COVID-19. Study background: TCR clustering was largely donor specific.

TCRdb redid the calling of the 5' RACE reads with MiXCR, one entry per CDR3 protein. The data contain about 160,000 distinct CDR3 sequences, about a third of them singletons. This clonotype was recorded a few times. CDR1 LGHNA and CDR2 YNFKEQ come from the germline V gene. This CDR3 has 15 amino acids. V was shortened by 4 bases and J by 12 bases, with 24 bases between the two germline ends. The sequence was obtained from an adult woman who had mild COVID-19 (a few samples of this study predate the infection). Cell type and time point are not known. The rearrangement joins TRBV4-2 to TRBJ1-1; perhaps TRBD1 as D (5 bases). Sequencing was performed on PBMCs or a T cell subset sorted from them (not recorded which). The CDR3 loop is CASSPKRGPSEGTFF. CDR3 DNA: TGTGCCAGCAGCCCGAAAAGGGGCCCCTCAGAGGGAACTTTCTTT.